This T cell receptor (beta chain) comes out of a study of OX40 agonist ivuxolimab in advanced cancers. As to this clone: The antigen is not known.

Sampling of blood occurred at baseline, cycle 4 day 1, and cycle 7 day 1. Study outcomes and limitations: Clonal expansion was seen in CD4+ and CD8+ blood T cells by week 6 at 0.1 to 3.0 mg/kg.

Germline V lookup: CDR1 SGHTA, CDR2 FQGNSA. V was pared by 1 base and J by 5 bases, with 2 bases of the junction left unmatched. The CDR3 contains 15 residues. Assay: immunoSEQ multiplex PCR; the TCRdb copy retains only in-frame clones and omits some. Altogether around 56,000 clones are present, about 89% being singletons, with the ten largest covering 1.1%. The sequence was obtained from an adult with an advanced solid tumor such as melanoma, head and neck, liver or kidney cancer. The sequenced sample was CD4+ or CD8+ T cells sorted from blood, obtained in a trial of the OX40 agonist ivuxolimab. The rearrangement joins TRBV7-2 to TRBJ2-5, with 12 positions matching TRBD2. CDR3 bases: TGTGCCAGCAGCTTAGATCTAGCGGGAGGGGAGACCCAGTACTTC. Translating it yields CASSLDLAGGETQYF.